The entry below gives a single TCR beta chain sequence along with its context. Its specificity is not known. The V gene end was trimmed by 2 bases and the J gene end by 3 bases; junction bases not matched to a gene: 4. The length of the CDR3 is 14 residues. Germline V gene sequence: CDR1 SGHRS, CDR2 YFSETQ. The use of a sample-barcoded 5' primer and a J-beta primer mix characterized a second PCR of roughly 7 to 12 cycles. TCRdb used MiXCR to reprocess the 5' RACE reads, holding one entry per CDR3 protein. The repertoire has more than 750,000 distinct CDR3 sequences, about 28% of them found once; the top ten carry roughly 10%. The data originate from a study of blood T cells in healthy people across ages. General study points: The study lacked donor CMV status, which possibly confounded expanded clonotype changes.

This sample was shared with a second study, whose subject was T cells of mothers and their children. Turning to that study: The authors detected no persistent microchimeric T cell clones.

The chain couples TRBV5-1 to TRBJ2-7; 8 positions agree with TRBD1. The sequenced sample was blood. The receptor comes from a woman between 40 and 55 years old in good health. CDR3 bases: TGCGCCAGCAGCTTAGACAGGGGCTGCTACGAGCAGTACTTC. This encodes CASSLDRGCYEQYF.